The TCR beta chain described here comes from a study of identical twins. A universal primer binding site was introduced by template switching. The final cDNA contained unique molecular identifiers. MiXCR, applied by TCRdb to the 5' RACE reads, yields one record per CDR3 protein. This sample has roughly 260,000 distinct CDR3 sequences, with over 11% found just once. This clonotype was seen ten or more times. Its antigen is still unknown. Points from the study as a whole: Where out-of-frame alpha sequences were twin-shared, they showed excess low generation probability. The study drew conclusions from cross-sectional statistical analysis, not from following the same donors.

This CDR3 spans 15 amino acids. In germline, CDR1 is SGHVS, CDR2 FQNEAQ. The V segment lost 4 bases and the J segment 0 bases; nucleotides outside the gene matches: 6. The TCR originated in a young woman in good health. The chain employs TRBV7-8 and TRBJ2-7; 7 bases line up with TRBD1. Sequenced material: memory (CD45RO+) T cells sorted from blood. CDR3 sequence: CASSSAGTASYEQYF. The CDR3 coding sequence is TGTGCCAGCAGCTCCGCCGGGACAGCCTCCTACGAGCAGTACTTC.